The 6 T cell receptor beta chains reported below all come from one sample, sequenced in a study of blood T cell repertoires in COVID-19. Clones were read by immunoSEQ multiplex PCR, and TCRdb kept only the in-frame ones, dropping some. This sample has more than 95,000 clones, with less than 90% found just once. Sequences were obtained from peripheral blood. These receptors were taken from a human donor in a cohort sampled during active COVID-19.

DNA of the CDR3: TGCGCCAGCAGCTCCCTCGGGACAGGGCAAGAGACCCAGTACTTC. Amino acids: CASSSLGTGQETQYF. The V gene is TRBV5-1, the J gene TRBJ2-5; 9 nucleotides line up with TRBD1. The CDR3 loop spans 15 amino acids. Germline V lookup: CDR1 SGHRS, CDR2 YFSETQ. Trimming took 3 bases from V and 2 from J; bases not matched to a gene: 5.

The chain carries TRBV18 and TRBJ1-4; 8 nucleotides agree with TRBD1. The CDR3 is 13 amino acids. V lost 4 bases and J lost 6; bases outside the gene matches: 1. Germline lookup yields CDR1 KGHSH and CDR2 LQKENI. The chain's CDR3 is CASSRGQDEKLFF. The CDR3 region has the DNA TGTGCCAGCTCACGGGGACAGGATGAAAAACTGTTTTTT.

This chain connects TRBV15 to TRBJ1-3; no reliable D call. CDR1 LNHNV and CDR2 YYDKDF come from the germline V gene (reference sequence). There are 17 residues in the CDR3. Deletions cut 1 base from V and 8 bases from J, with 21 bases between. The CDR3 reads CATSRGGWSGVGDTIYF. The CDR3, as DNA: TGTGCCACCAGCAGAGGAGGGTGGTCCGGAGTAGGAGACACCATATATTTT.

V and J are TRBV3-1 (or the pseudogene TRBV3-2) and TRBJ2-7; tentatively, D is TRBD2 (6 bases). Germline CDR1 and CDR2: LGHDT and YNNKEL (reference sequence). V lost 1 base and J lost 4, with 23 bases in between. The CDR3 has 18 residues. The CDR3 reads CASSQVYPMGGLGYEQYF. DNA of the CDR3: TGTGCCAGCAGCCAAGTTTACCCAATGGGGGGTTTAGGGTACGAGCAGTACTTC.

The chain uses TRBV7-6 and TRBJ2-1; 8 bases match TRBD1. Germline loops: CDR1 SGHVS, CDR2 FNYEAQ. V lost 6 bases and J lost 1; bases outside the gene matches: 5. The CDR3 runs 15 residues. The chain's CDR3 is CASSLGQGSYNEQFF. The CDR3 DNA follows: TGTGCCAGCAGTCTTGGACAGGGTTCCTACAATGAGCAGTTCTTC.

This clone was seen only a few times. The CDR3 DNA follows: TGTGCCAGCAGCTCCCAGGTCCAGAACACTGAAGCTTTCTTT. Protein: CASSSQVQNTEAFF. The chain recombines TRBV7-2 with TRBJ1-1, with D uncertain. The CDR3 covers 14 residues. Trimming cost V 4 bases and J 1 base, with 10 bases left between them. CDR1 and CDR2 (germline): SGHTA, FQGNSA.